These T cell receptor beta chains were read from a single sample in a study of blood T cell repertoires in COVID-19. Produced via immunoSEQ multiplex PCR; TCRdb's table is partial and in-frame only. The table records roughly 450,000 clones, around 90% of them present only once. The sequencing sample was made of PBMCs or T cells enriched from blood (not recorded which). These receptors all come from a man between 18 and 35 years old who had recovered from COVID-19. Both conserved end residues are part of each CDR3. Fields, in order: J gene, V gene, CDR3 protein.

j_gene: TRBJ1-2; v_gene: TRBV18; CDR3aa: CASSPLYEGGQAAGYTF
j_gene: TRBJ2-5; v_gene: TRBV3-1/TRBV3-2; CDR3aa: CASSHYETSGNGPETQYF
j_gene: TRBJ2-2; v_gene: TRBV6-4; CDR3aa: CASSEGQSNTGELFF
j_gene: TRBJ1-6; v_gene: TRBV12-3/TRBV12-4; CDR3aa: CASTRGQHSPLHF
j_gene: TRBJ1-4; v_gene: TRBV18; CDR3aa: CASSPAATNEKLFF
j_gene: TRBJ2-7; v_gene: TRBV28; CDR3aa: CASRWGGEQYF
j_gene: TRBJ1-3; v_gene: TRBV5-1; CDR3aa: CASSAGTGLGNTIYF
j_gene: TRBJ2-5; v_gene: TRBV27; CDR3aa: CASSLGSGRARGETQYF
j_gene: TRBJ2-1; v_gene: TRBV6-5; CDR3aa: CASSYIGGSMGEQFF
j_gene: TRBJ2-7; v_gene: TRBV5-5; CDR3aa: CASSHSDYEQYF
j_gene: TRBJ1-6; v_gene: TRBV28; CDR3aa: CASSLPRDRVRQPPLHF
j_gene: TRBJ1-4; v_gene: TRBV3-1/TRBV3-2; CDR3aa: CASSRTGGNREKLFF
j_gene: TRBJ2-6; v_gene: TRBV5-5; CDR3aa: CASSPLGGAGANVLTF
j_gene: TRBJ2-3; v_gene: TRBV9; CDR3aa: CASSVGLTAADTQYF
j_gene: TRBJ1-1; v_gene: TRBV30; CDR3aa: CAWSRRGGTAFF
j_gene: TRBJ1-4; v_gene: TRBV7-9; CDR3aa: CASIGQNREKLFF
j_gene: TRBJ2-3; v_gene: TRBV1; CDR3aa: CTSSQDTGLAGTSTDTQYF
j_gene: TRBJ1-1; v_gene: TRBV11-3; CDR3aa: CASSLEQGWAEAFF
j_gene: TRBJ2-3; v_gene: TRBV6-1; CDR3aa: CASSEVSGGNTDTQYF
j_gene: TRBJ2-4; v_gene: TRBV9; CDR3aa: CASSSTTGNKNIQYF
j_gene: TRBJ1-4; v_gene: TRBV18; CDR3aa: CASSRQTGPGEKLFF
j_gene: TRBJ1-2; v_gene: TRBV6-1; CDR3aa: CASSESSGLGGYRYTF
j_gene: TRBJ1-4; v_gene: TRBV7-2; CDR3aa: CASSLVAGEATNEKLFF
j_gene: TRBJ1-1; v_gene: TRBV9; CDR3aa: CASSTSGGTNTEAFF
j_gene: TRBJ1-5; v_gene: TRBV6-1; CDR3aa: CASSEPRISNQPQHF
j_gene: TRBJ1-5; v_gene: TRBV28; CDR3aa: CASSQTGAAQPQHF